The clone carrying this TCR beta chain was counted between two and nine times. Its cognate antigen is unknown. Presence of unique molecular identifiers characterized the TCR beta cDNA libraries. TCRdb used MiXCR to reprocess the PCR reads, holding one entry per CDR3 protein. Of roughly 580,000 distinct CDR3 sequences listed, 44% are singletons. These data come from a study of post-analysis software for immune sequencing data. Germline V gives CDR1 SEHNR, CDR2 FQNEAQ (reference sequence). The CDR3 has 13 residues. With 8 bases removed from V and 3 bases from J, the gap between germline ends came to 14 bases. Study-level results: The five TRBV segments detected at higher frequency in patients than in controls included TRBV5-6, TRBV5-1 and TRBV20-1.

The clonotype originates from a girl aged 10-17 years with multiple sclerosis. The rearrangement joins TRBV7-9 to TRBJ2-7; D is undetermined. The specimen was blood. The CDR3 sequence is CASLPALGYEQYF. The DNA of the CDR3 is TGTGCCAGCCTACCGGCCCTAGGCTACGAGCAGTACTTC.